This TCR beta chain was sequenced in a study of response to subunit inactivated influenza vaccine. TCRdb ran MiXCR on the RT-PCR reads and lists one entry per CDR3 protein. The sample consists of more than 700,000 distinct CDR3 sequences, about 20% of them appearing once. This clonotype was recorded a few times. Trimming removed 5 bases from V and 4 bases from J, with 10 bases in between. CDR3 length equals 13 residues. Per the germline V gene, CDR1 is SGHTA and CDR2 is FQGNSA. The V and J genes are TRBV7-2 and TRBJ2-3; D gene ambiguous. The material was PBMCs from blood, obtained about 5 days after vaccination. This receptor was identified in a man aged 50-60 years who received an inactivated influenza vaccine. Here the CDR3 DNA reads TGTGCCAGCAGCCCTAGAAAGGCAGATACGCAGTATTTT. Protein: CASSPRKADTQYF.